This entry is about one T cell receptor beta chain. This entry belongs to a study of T cell responses to AZD1222 COVID-19 vaccine. This CDR3 region has 19 residues. Germline loops: CDR1 LNHDA, CDR2 SQIVND (reference sequence). Trimming pared 4 bases from V and 1 base from J, leaving 23 bases between. The data were produced by immunoSEQ multiplex PCR, yet TCRdb's version contains in-frame clones alone and is incomplete. Among about 150,000 clones listed, roughly 92% were seen once. Sequencing used peripheral blood, obtained 28 days after the second AZD1222 dose. This receptor was obtained from an adult who received the AZD1222 COVID-19 vaccine. This chain links TRBV19 with TRBJ2-1; the D gene is possibly TRBD1 (6 bases). Written as DNA, the CDR3 is TGTGCCAGTAGTACCAAAACTCTTTCCGGGACATCTTCCTACAATGAGCAGTTCTTC. This codes for CASSTKTLSGTSSYNEQFF.